This entry describes one T cell receptor beta chain. The junction and the germline gene differ at one end; a read error may be behind it. The CDR3 is made up of 14 amino acids. Germline CDR1 and CDR2: MNHEY and SMNVEV (reference sequence). Each CDR3 protein gets one entry after TCRdb re-called the 5' RACE reads with MiXCR. The top ten clones hold under 4% of a sample with about 58,000 distinct CDR3 sequences, 9.5% to 15% of them seen once. The entry originates in a study of early T cells in non-severe SARS-CoV-2 infection. The chain is built from TRBV27 and TRBJ2-7; 8 positions match TRBD2. This TCR derives from an adult who was a healthcare worker with PCR-confirmed SARS-CoV-2 infection or an uninfected control (not recorded which). The source material was whole blood. The CDR3 DNA reads TGTGCCAGCAGGACCAGCGGGAGCTCCTACAAGCAGTACTTC. Residues: CASRTSGSSYKQYF.